Below, 7 T cell receptor beta chains from the same sample are listed, as sequenced in a study of T cells in Graves' hyperthyroidism and ophthalmopathy. The source material, RNA transcripts, was used to amplify TCR beta CDR3 regions. The HTBI primer set was used in a first-round RT-PCR of the TCR CDR3. Each CDR3 protein gets one entry after TCRdb re-called the multiplex PCR reads with MiXCR. The data show 700,000 to 950,000 distinct CDR3 sequences, 35% seen once. Specimen: blood. The receptors were gathered from a woman aged 40 to 50 with Graves' hyperthyroidism.

This clonotype occurred many times. V gene TRBV5-1 combines with J gene TRBJ2-7, with D hard to call. V was pared by 2 bases and J by 3 bases, with 9 bases between. Looked up from germline, CDR1 is SGHRS and CDR2 is YFSETQ. CDR3 size: 13 residues. The CDR3 here is CASSFQGNYEQYF. Here the CDR3 DNA reads TGCGCCAGCAGCTTCCAAGGGAACTACGAGCAGTACTTC.

This clonotype was seen many times. The chain carries TRBV9 and TRBJ1-6; no definite D call. In germline, CDR1 is SGDLS, CDR2 YYNGEE. V was cut by 4 bases and J by 7 bases, with 9 bases left in between. The CDR3 has 13 residues. CDR3 bases: TGTGCCAGCAGCCCCTACCAGAATTCACCCCTCCACTTT. Amino acid sequence: CASSPYQNSPLHF.

This clonotype was counted only a few times. CDR3 in amino acids: CASSILRRVNYGYTF. The CDR3, as DNA: TGTGCCAGTAGTATCTTGAGGAGGGTTAACTATGGCTACACCTTC. The chain is built from TRBV19 and TRBJ1-2; no definite D call. Looked up from germline, CDR1 is LNHDA and CDR2 is SQIVND (reference sequence). The V gene lost 3 bases and the J gene lost 1 base, with 12 bases spanning the gap. The CDR3 has 15 residues.

The rearrangement uses TRBV12-3 or TRBV12-4 and TRBJ2-2; unclear D gene. CDR3 size: 18 residues. The ends were cut back, 3 bases at V and 0 bases at J, with 17 bases in the middle. For the CDR3, the DNA is TGTGCCAGCAGTTTCTCGTCGACATCCAGATCGAACACCGGGGAGCTGTTTTTT. Translation gives CASSFSSTSRSNTGELFF.

In its sample, this clonotype was seen a few times. V usage is TRBV2 and J usage is TRBJ2-6; 9 positions agree with TRBD1. From germline, CDR1 is SNHLY and CDR2 FYNNEI. V lost 10 bases, J lost 5 bases, and 9 bases stayed unmatched. The CDR3 sequence is 15 residues long. The CDR3 region has the DNA TGTGCCATTCCGGGACAGGGTTTTCGGGCCAACGTCCTGACTTTC. This sequence encodes CAIPGQGFRANVLTF.

In this sample, this clonotype turned up many times. V usage is TRBV2 and J usage is TRBJ1-4; D gene uncertain. The V and J ends lost 4 bases and 8 bases respectively, with 14 bases between them. CDR1 and CDR2 (germline): SNHLY, FYNNEI. The CDR3 runs to 14 residues. In DNA form, the CDR3 reads TGTGCCAGCAGTGTCGATGGCGGGTGGGAAAAACTGTTTTTT. Translation gives CASSVDGGWEKLFF.

The sample holds a few counts of this clonotype. The chain links TRBV12-3 or TRBV12-4 to TRBJ1-5; tentative D call: TRBD1 (5 bases). This CDR3 region has 16 residues. The V end was cut by 5 bases, the J end by 0 bases, with 14 bases between. CDR3 DNA: TGTGCCAGCAGTGACGGGACTGTGAATAGCAATCAGCCCCAGCATTTT. Translated, it gives CASSDGTVNSNQPQHF.